This TCR beta chain originates from a study of beta chain features in type 1 diabetes. For the study at large: Cell yields, gender and age were similar in healthy donors and patients. General observations from the study: Researchers report that Type 1 diabetes patients had moderately but significantly shorter TCRB CDR3s across all four CD4+ subsets. A definitive answer on HLA type influencing TCRB rearrangement was not reached here.

In regard to this clone: Antigen unknown.

Expressed TCRB transcripts were sequenced because the isolated RNA had all been reverse transcribed beforehand. Sequencing used immunoSEQ multiplex PCR; TCRdb keeps in-frame clones, though not all of them. The sample contains hundreds of thousands of clones, around 12% of which appear only once. The V and J ends lost 8 bases and 5 bases, in that order; junction bases with no gene match: 1. Germline V CDR1 and CDR2: SNHLY, FYNNEI. The CDR3 sequence is 12 residues long. The V gene is TRBV2, the J gene TRBJ2-7, with 12 bases lining up with TRBD2. This sequence originates from a woman aged 18-29 years with type 1 diabetes. Sequenced sample: naive CD4+ T cells from blood. The CDR3 protein is CASRLAGDEQYF. As DNA, the CDR3 is TGTGCCAGCCGACTAGCGGGAGACGAGCAGTACTTC.